This T cell receptor (beta chain) is drawn from a study of shared clonotypes between healthy human individuals. As for the study in general: The donors, two women and three men, were aged 18 to 49.

The study drew all its donors from Caucasian adults living in Nashville, Tennessee. Notes on this clone: Its antigen is as yet unknown.

Clones were read by immunoSEQ multiplex PCR, and TCRdb kept only the in-frame ones, dropping some. The sample has some 2,500,000 clones; 85% to 95% are singletons. The CDR3 runs to 15 residues. The germline CDR1 and CDR2 sequences are MNHEY and SMNVEV (reference sequence). Trimming removed 8 bases at V and 0 bases at J, with 16 bases between. Broader study findings: Clonotypes shared by all four sorted-subset donors had higher generation probabilities than non-shared clonotypes.

The chain uses TRBV27 and TRBJ1-1, with a tentative D call TRBD1 (5 bases). This receptor was taken from a man between 18 and 35 years old in good health. Some clones in this sample may be carry-over from other donors' samples. Source material: naive CD4+ T cells from PBMCs. Subset noted: CD45RA+ positively selected. The CDR3 reads CASSSNRRMNTEAFF. The CDR3 coding sequence is TGTGCCAGCTCAAGCAACAGGCGAATGAACACTGAAGCTTTCTTT.